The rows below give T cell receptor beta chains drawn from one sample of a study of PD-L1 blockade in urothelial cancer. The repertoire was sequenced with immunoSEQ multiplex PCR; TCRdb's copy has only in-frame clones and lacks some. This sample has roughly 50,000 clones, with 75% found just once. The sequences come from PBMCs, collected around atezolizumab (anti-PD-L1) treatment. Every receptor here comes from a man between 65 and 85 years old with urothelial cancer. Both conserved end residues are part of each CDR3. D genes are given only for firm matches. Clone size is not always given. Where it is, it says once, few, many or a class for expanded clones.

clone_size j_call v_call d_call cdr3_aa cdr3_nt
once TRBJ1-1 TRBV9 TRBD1 CASSVEPWTGPNTEAFF TGTGCCAGCAGCGTAGAACCGTGGACAGGGCCGAACACTGAAGCTTTCTTT
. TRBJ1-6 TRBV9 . CASSVGVAISSPLHF TGTGCCAGCAGCGTAGGGGTAGCCATTAGTTCACCCCTCCACTTT
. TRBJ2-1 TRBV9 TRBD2 CASSAGGLAAHNEQFF TGTGCCAGCAGCGCAGGGGGACTAGCGGCCCACAATGAGCAGTTCTTC
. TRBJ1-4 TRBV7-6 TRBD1 CASSLNPTGLNEKLFF TGTGCCAGCAGCTTAAATCCGACAGGGCTTAATGAAAAACTGTTTTTT
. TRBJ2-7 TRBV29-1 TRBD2 CSASSGRTYEQYF TGCAGCGCCTCTAGCGGGAGGACCTACGAGCAGTACTTC
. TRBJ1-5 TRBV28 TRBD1 CASSFRTGYSNQPQHF TGTGCCAGCAGTTTCCGGACAGGCTATAGCAATCAGCCCCAGCATTTT
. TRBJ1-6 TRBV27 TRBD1 CASSTRTGFDNSPLHF TGTGCCAGCAGCACCCGGACAGGGTTCGATAATTCACCCCTCCACTTT
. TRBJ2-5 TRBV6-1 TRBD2 CASRTSGQETQYF TGTGCCAGCCGGACTAGCGGTCAAGAGACCCAGTACTTC
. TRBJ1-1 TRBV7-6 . CASSLKGDTEAFF TGTGCCAGCAGCTTAAAGGGGGACACTGAAGCTTTCTTT
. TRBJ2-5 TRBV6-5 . CASSPTRGETQYF TGTGCCAGCAGTCCTACAAGAGGGGAGACCCAGTACTTC
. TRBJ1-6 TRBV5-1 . CASSLVVGSSPLHF TGCGCCAGCAGCTTGGTTGTAGGTAGCTCACCCCTCCACTTT
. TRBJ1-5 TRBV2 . CASSDAIGARNQPQHF TGTGCCAGCAGTGACGCCATAGGGGCACGCAATCAGCCCCAGCATTTT
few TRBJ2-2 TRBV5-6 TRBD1 CASSHQGAQTGELFF TGTGCCAGCAGCCACCAGGGGGCGCAAACCGGGGAGCTGTTTTTT
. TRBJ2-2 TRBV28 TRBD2 CASRAGGNGELFF TGTGCCAGCAGAGCGGGAGGAAACGGGGAGCTGTTTTTT
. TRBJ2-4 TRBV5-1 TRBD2 CASSLWPSGREVRKNIQYF TGCGCCAGCAGCTTGTGGCCTAGCGGGAGGGAGGTCCGCAAAAACATTCAGTACTTC
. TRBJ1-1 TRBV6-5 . CASSYFGETNTEAFF TGTGCCAGCAGTTACTTTGGAGAAACGAACACTGAAGCTTTCTTT
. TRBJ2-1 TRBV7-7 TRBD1 CASSLGTGGSYNEQFF TGTGCTAGCAGCTTGGGGACAGGGGGTTCCTACAATGAGCAGTTCTTC
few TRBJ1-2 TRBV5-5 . CASSLSSTNYGYTF TGTGCCAGCAGCTTAAGTTCTACTAACTATGGCTACACCTTC
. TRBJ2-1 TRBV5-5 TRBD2 CASSLSGSSYNEQFF TGTGCCAGCAGCTTGAGCGGGAGCTCCTACAATGAGCAGTTCTTC
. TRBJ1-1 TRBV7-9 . CASSHPATGRDTEAFF TGTGCCAGCAGCCACCCCGCGACAGGTCGGGACACTGAAGCTTTCTTT
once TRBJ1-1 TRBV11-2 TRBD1 CASSKTGLNTEAFF TGTGCCAGCAGCAAGACAGGGTTGAACACTGAAGCTTTCTTT
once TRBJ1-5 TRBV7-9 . CASSPQRSGGNQPQHF TGTGCCAGCAGCCCCCAGCGTTCAGGGGGCAATCAGCCCCAGCATTTT
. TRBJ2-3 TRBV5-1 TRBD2 CASSPGGGGTDTQYF TGCGCCAGCAGCCCGGGAGGTGGGGGCACAGATACGCAGTATTTT
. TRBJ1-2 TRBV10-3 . CAISARGDYGYTF TGTGCCATCAGTGCCAGGGGAGACTATGGCTACACCTTC
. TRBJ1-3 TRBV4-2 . CASSQVYRAPGNTIYF TGTGCCAGCAGCCAAGTGTACAGGGCCCCTGGAAACACCATATATTTT